This T cell receptor beta chain comes out of a study of T cell responses to AZD1222 COVID-19 vaccine. Broader study findings: Along spike, vaccine-associated CD4 TCRs were found throughout, with dominance at 160-218 and 743-854. It should be noted that donors were predominantly white British and more often female, and clonal diversity was possibly underestimated.

Pooled samples include second doses given at about 4 or 12 weeks. Measured with immunoSEQ multiplex PCR; TCRdb has only the in-frame clones, and not every one. Here the sample spans more than 75,000 clones, roughly 80% being singletons. Concerning this clone itself: Its target is unknown. At one of its ends the junction is not consistent with the germline gene, which may arise from a read error.

The CDR3 is 14 amino acids. CDR1 is MDHEN and CDR2 is SYDVKM in the germline V gene. This sequence originates from an adult who received the AZD1222 COVID-19 vaccine. The source material was peripheral blood, sampled 28 days after the second AZD1222 dose. The chain couples TRBV28 to TRBJ2-7, with 9 bases identical to TRBD1. The CDR3 loop reads CASRTGGNSHEQYF. The DNA of the CDR3 is TGTGCCAGCAGAACAGGGGGCAACTCCCACGAGCAGTACTTC.